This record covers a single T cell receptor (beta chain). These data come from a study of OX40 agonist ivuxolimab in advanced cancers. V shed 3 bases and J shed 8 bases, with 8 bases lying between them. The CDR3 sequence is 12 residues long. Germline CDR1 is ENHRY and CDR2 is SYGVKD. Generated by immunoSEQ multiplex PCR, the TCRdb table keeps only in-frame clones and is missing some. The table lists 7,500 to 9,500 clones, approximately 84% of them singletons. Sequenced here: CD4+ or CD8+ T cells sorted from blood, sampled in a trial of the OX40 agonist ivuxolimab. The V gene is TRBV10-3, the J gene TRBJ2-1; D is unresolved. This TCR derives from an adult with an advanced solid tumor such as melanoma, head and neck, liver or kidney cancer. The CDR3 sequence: CAISDLNDEQFF. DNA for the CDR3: TGTGCCATCAGTGATCTTAACGATGAGCAGTTCTTC.